This record looks at one TCR beta chain sequence and its context. Antigen: not known. Sequencing was performed with immunoSEQ multiplex PCR; in TCRdb, only in-frame clones are kept and a portion is missing. The sample lists 95,000 to 100,000 clones, 80% to 90% seen once, with about 6.4% in the top ten. The CDR3 runs 14 residues. Per the germline V gene, CDR1 is SGHNT and CDR2 is YENEEA. V trimming: 6 bases; J trimming: 10 bases; junction bases outside the gene matches: 12. Relapses following autologous stem cell transplantation were seen in all patients, with brentuximab vedotin exposure varying. The data were obtained in a study of PD-1 blockade in classical Hodgkin lymphoma. Whole-study findings and limits: A significant rise in TCR diversity was seen by C4D1 for CD4+ cells but not for CD8+ cells. Complete responders started with a diversity level that resembled newly diagnosed patients at baseline. Still unresolved is the cause of the repertoire differences, which may be disease activity or prior therapy. Nivolumab starters within 1 year of ASCT were excluded.

This clonotype originated in a human donor with classical Hodgkin lymphoma. Specimen: peripheral blood mononuclear cells (PBMCs), collected before the second cycle of nivolumab. The chain is built from TRBV11-3 and TRBJ2-1, with 7 bases lining up with TRBD1. The CDR3 DNA reads TGTGCCAGCAGTCCTAGGACAGGTGTAGGCGAGCAGTTCTTC. It specifies CASSPRTGVGEQFF. Full variable domain (missing parts from reference TRBV11-3 and TRBJ2-1): EAGVVQSPRYKIIEKKQPVAFWCNPISGHNTLYWYLQNLGQGPELLIRYENEEAVDDSQLPKDRFSAERLKGVDSTLKIQPAELGDSAVYLCASSPRTGVGEQFFGPGTRLTVL.